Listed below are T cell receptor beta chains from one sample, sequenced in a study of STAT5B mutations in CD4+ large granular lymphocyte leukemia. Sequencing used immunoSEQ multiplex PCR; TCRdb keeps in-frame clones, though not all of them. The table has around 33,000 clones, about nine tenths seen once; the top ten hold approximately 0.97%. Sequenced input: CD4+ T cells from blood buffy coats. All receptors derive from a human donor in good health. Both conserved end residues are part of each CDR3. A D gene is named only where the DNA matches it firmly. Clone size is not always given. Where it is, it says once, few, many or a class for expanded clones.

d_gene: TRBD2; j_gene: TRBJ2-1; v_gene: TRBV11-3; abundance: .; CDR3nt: TGTGCTGGGCGTGCGGGAGGGTCCTCTAATGAGCAGTTCTTC; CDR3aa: CAGRAGGSSNEQFF
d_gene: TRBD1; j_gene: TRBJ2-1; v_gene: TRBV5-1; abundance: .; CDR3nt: TGCGCCAGCAGCTTGGCGGGACAGGGGGCGCACAATGAGCAGTTCTTC; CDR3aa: CASSLAGQGAHNEQFF
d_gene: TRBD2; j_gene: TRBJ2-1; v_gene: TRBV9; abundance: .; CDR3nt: TGTGCCAGCAGCGTAGGATCTAGCGGGTACAATGAGCAGTTCTTC; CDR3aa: CASSVGSSGYNEQFF
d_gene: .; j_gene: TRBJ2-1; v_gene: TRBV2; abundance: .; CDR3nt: TGTGCCAGCAGGATAGGGACTGAGCAGTTCTTC; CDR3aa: CASRIGTEQFF
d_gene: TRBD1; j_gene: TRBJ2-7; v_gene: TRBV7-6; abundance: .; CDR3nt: TGTGCCAGCAGCCCAAAGGGGACAGGGGCCCACCGCCGACCCTACGAGCAGTACTTC; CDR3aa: CASSPKGTGAHRRPYEQYF
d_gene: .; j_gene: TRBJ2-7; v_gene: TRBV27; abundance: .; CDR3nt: TGTGCCAGCAGTCTGACAGGACTTTCCTACGAGCAGTACTTC; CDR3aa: CASSLTGLSYEQYF
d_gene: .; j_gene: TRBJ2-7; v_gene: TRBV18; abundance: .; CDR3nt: TGTGCCAGCTCACTGGCCCTGTATAGGAACGAGCAGTACTTC; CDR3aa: CASSLALYRNEQYF
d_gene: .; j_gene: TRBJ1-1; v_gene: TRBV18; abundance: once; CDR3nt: TGTGCCAGCTCACCGTCGACAGACACTGAAGCTTTCTTT; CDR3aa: CASSPSTDTEAFF
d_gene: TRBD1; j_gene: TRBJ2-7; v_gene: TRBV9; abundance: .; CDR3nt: TGTGCCAGCAGCGTAAGGCAGGGGGCATACTACGAGCAGTACTTC; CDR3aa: CASSVRQGAYYEQYF
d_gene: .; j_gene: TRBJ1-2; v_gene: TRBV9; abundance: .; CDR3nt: TGTGCCAGCAGTGAAGTAGAGACAGTCCTCTATGGCTACACCTTC; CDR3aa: CASSEVETVLYGYTF
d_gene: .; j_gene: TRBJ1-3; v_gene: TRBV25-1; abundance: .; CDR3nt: TGTGCCAGCAGTCCAGGGTACTCTGGAAACACCATATATTTT; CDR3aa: CASSPGYSGNTIYF
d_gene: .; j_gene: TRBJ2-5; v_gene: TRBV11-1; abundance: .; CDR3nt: TGTGCCAGCAGCTTGCGGTCGTGGGACAACCAAGAGACCCAGTACTTC; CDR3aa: CASSLRSWDNQETQYF
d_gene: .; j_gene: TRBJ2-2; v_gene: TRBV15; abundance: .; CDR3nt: TGTGCCACCAGCAGAGATCCATTGAACACCGGGGAGCTGTTTTTT; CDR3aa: CATSRDPLNTGELFF
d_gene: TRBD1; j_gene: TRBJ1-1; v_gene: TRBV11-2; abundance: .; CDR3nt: TGTGCCAGCAGCGCGACAGGGGGCGTCCTTGAAGCTTTCTTT; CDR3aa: CASSATGGVLEAFF
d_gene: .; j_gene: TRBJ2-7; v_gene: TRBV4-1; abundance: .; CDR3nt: TGCGCCAGCAGCCGGGGCCCGGGTAGAGGATCCTACGAGCAGTACTTC; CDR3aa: CASSRGPGRGSYEQYF
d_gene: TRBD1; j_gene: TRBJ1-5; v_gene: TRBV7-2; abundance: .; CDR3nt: TGTGCCAGCAGCCGACAGGGGCAGCCCCAGCATTTT; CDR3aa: CASSRQGQPQHF
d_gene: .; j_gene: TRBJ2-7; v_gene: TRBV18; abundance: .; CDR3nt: TGTGCCAGCTCACCAGGCCGGATACTGAGTAGGGGTCTCAGGGAGCAGTACTTC; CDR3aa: CASSPGRILSRGLREQYF
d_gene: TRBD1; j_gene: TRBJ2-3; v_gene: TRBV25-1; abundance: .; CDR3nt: TGTGCCAGCAGGGGGACAGGTTACACAGATACGCAGTATTTT; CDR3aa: CASRGTGYTDTQYF
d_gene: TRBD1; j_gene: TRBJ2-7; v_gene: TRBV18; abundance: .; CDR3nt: TGTGCCAGCTCCAGCGGGACAGGGACTTTCTCCTACGAGCAGTACTTC; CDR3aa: CASSSGTGTFSYEQYF
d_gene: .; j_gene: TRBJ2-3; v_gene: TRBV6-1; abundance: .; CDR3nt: TGTGCCAGCACTCGAGCTAGTTTCGGCACAGATACGCAGTATTTT; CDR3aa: CASTRASFGTDTQYF
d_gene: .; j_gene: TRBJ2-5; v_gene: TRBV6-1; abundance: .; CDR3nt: TGTGCCAGCAGTGAGACCTCGCGAAGGTTTGGAGAGACCCAGTACTTC; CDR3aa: CASSETSRRFGETQYF
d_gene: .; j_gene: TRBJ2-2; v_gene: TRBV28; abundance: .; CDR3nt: TGTGCCAGCAGTTTAACCGGACCGAGCACCGGGGAGCTGTTTTTT; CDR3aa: CASSLTGPSTGELFF
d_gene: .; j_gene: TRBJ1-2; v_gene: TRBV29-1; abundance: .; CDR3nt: TGCAGCGTTGCGGGGGATAACTATGGCTACACCTTC; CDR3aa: CSVAGDNYGYTF
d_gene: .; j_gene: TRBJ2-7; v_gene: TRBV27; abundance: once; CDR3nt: TGTGCCAGCAGCACTTCCGGGGGCGCGGGGTCCTACGAGCAGTACTTC; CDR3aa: CASSTSGGAGSYEQYF
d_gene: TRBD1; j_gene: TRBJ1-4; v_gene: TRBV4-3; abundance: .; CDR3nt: TGCGCCAGCAGCGTAAATAGGTACAGGGGTAATGAAAAACTGTTTTTT; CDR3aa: CASSVNRYRGNEKLFF
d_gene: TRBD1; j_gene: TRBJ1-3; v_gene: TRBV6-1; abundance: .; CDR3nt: TGTGCCAGCAGTGAATTTTACAGGGGCGGTGGAAACACCATATATTTT; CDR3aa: CASSEFYRGGGNTIYF
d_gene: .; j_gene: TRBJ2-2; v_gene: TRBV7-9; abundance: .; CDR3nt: TGTGCCAGCAGCTTGGCCCCGAACACCGGGGAGCTGTTTTTT; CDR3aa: CASSLAPNTGELFF
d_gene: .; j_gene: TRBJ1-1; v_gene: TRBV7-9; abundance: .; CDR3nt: TGTGCCAGCAGCAAGGACAGAACTGAAGCTTTCTTT; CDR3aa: CASSKDRTEAFF
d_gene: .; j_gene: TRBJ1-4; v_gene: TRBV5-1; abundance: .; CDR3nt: TGCGCCAGCAGCTTGGATGGTGCAAGATTAAATGAAAAACTGTTTTTT; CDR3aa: CASSLDGARLNEKLFF
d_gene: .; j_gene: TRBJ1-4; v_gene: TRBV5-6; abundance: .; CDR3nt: TGTGCCAGCAGCCGAGGGGAGCTGCGGGAAAAACTGTTTTTT; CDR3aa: CASSRGELREKLFF
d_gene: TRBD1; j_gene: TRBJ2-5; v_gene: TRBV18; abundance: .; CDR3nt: TGTGCCAGCTCACCAACGGGACAGCAAGAGACCCAGTACTTC; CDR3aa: CASSPTGQQETQYF
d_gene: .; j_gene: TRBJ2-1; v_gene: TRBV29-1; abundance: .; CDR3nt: TGCAGCGTCCACGACAGCTCGAGCTCCTACAATGAGCAGTTCTTC; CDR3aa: CSVHDSSSSYNEQFF
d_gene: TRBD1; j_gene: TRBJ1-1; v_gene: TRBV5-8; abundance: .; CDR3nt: TGTGCCAGCAGCCCTATTATTTTGACAGGGGGTCTGGGCACTGAAGCTTTCTTT; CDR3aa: CASSPIILTGGLGTEAFF
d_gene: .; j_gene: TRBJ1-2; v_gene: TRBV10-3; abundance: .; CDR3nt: TGTGCCATCAGTGGGGGGGGAATCGGAAACTATGGCTACACCTTC; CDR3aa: CAISGGGIGNYGYTF
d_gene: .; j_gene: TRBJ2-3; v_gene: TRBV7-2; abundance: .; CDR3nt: TGTGCCAGCAGCTTTACGTCGTACGATACGCAGTATTTT; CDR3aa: CASSFTSYDTQYF
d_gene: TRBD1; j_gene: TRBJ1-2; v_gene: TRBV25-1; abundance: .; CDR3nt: TGTGCCAGCAGGAAGGACAGGCGCTATGGCTACACCTTC; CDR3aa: CASRKDRRYGYTF
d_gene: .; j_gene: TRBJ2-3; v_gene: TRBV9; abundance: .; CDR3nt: TGTGCCAGCAGCGTAGACTGGAGGGGCCCAGATACGCAGTATTTT; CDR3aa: CASSVDWRGPDTQYF
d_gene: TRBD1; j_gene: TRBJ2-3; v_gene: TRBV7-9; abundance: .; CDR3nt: TGTGCCAGCAGCCCCCGGGGACAGGGGGCAGGGGATACGCAGTATTTT; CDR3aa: CASSPRGQGAGDTQYF
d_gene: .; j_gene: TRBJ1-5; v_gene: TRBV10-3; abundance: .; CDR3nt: TGTGCCATCAGTGAGCTCAGGGGCTGGGGACAGCCCCAGCATTTT; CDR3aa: CAISELRGWGQPQHF
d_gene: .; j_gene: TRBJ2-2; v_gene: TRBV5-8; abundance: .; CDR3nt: TGTGCCAGCAGGGGACGCTCGAACACCGGGGAGCTGTTTTTT; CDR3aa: CASRGRSNTGELFF
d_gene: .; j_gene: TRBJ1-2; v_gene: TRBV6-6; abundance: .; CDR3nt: TGTGCCAGCAGTTACTCCCTAGGCTACACCTTC; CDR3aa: CASSYSLGYTF
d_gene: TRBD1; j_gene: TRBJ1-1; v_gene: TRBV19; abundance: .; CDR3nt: TGTGCCAGTAGTGCGGACAGGTTGAGGGCTGAAGCTTTCTTT; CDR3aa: CASSADRLRAEAFF
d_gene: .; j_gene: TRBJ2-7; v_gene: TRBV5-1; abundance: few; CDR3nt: TGCGCCAGCAGCTTGAACGGGCACTACGAGCAGTACTTC; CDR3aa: CASSLNGHYEQYF
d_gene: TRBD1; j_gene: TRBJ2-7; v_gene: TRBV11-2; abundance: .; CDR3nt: TGTGCCAGCAGCTTAGGCAAGGACAGGGTTAACTCAACCTACGAGCAGTACTTC; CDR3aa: CASSLGKDRVNSTYEQYF
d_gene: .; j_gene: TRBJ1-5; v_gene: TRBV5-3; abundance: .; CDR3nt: TGTGCCAGAGAAACCGAGAGGGATAATCAGCCCCAGCATTTT; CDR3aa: CARETERDNQPQHF
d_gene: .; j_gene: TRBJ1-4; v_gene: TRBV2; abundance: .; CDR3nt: TGTGCCAGCAGGGCTAGTCTCCCAGGGGATGAAAAACTGTTTTTT; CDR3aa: CASRASLPGDEKLFF
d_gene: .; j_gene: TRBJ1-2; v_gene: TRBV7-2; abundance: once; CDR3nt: TGTGCCAGCAGCTTTTTTCAGGAGTATGGCTACACCTTC; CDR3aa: CASSFFQEYGYTF
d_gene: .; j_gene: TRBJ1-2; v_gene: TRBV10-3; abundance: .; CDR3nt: TGTGCCATCAGTGAGACGGACATTAACTATGGCTACACCTTC; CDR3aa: CAISETDINYGYTF
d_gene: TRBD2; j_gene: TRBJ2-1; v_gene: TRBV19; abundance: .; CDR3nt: TGTGCCAGTAGTATAGCGCTAGCGGGAGGCAAGGCTGAGCAGTTCTTC; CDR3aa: CASSIALAGGKAEQFF
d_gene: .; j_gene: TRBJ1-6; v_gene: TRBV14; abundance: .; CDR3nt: TGTGCCAGCAGCCCCCGGGACTATCGGAACCTCCACTTT; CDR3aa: CASSPRDYRNLHF
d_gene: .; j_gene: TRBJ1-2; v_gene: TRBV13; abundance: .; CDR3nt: TGTGCCAGCAGCTTAGGCCTCGGGGAGGCAGGCTACACCTTC; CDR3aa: CASSLGLGEAGYTF
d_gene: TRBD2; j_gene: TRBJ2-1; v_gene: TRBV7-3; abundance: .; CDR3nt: TGTGCCAGCAGCTTCCGTAGCGGGAGCTCCTACAATGAGCAGTTCTTC; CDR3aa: CASSFRSGSSYNEQFF
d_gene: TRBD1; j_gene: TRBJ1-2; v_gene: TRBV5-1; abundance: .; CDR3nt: TGCGCCAGCAGCTTGACAGGGGACGATGGCTACACCTTC; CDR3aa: CASSLTGDDGYTF
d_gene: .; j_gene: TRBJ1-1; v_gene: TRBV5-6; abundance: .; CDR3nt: TGTGCCAGCAGCCGCTTCTCCACTGAAGCTTTCTTT; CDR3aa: CASSRFSTEAFF
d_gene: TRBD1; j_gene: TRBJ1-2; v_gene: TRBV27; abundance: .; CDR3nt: TGTGCCAGCAGTTTACGCGGACAGGGAGGGTTCTATGGCTACACCTTC; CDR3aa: CASSLRGQGGFYGYTF
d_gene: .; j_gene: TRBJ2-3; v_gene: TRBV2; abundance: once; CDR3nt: TGTGCCAGCAGTGAATGGAAAACAGTAACTACAGATACGCAGTATTTT; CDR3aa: CASSEWKTVTTDTQYF
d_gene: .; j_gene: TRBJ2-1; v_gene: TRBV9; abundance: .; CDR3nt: TGTGCCAGCGGGAGTCACTCCTACAATGAGCAGTTCTTC; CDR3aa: CASGSHSYNEQFF
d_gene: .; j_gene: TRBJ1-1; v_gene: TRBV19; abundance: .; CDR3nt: TGTGCCAGTAGTGCTACCCGGAGTTGGAACACTGAAGCTTTCTTT; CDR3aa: CASSATRSWNTEAFF
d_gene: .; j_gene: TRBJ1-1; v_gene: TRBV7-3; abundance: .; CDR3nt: TGTGCCAGCAGCTTACAGGAGAACACTGAAGCTTTCTTT; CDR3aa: CASSLQENTEAFF